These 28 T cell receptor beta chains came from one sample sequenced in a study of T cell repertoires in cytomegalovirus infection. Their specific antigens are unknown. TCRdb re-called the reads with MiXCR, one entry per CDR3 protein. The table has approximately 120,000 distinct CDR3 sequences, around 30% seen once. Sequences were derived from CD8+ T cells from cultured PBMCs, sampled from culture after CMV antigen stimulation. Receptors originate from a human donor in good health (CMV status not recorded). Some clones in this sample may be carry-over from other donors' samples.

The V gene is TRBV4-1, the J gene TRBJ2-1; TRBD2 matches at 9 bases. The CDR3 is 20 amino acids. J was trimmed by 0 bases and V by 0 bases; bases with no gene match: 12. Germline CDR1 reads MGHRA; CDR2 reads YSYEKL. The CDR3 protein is CASSQDLVAGDLISYNEQFF. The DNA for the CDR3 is TGCGCCAGCAGCCAAGATTTGGTAGCGGGGGACCTAATCTCCTACAATGAGCAGTTCTTC.

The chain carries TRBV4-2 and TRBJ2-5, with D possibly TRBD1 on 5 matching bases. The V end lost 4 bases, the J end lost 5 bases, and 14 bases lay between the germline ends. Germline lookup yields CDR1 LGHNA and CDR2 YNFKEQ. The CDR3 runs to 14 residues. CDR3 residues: CASSREGVGETQYF. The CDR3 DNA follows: TGTGCCAGCAGCCGAGAAGGGGTTGGGGAGACCCAGTACTTC.

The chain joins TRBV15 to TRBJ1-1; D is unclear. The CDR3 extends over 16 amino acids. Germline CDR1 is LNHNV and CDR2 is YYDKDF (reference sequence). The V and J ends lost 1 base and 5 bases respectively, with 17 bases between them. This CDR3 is CATSRAGDVGRTEAFF. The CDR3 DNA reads TGTGCCACCAGCAGAGCCGGTGATGTAGGTCGGACTGAAGCTTTCTTT.

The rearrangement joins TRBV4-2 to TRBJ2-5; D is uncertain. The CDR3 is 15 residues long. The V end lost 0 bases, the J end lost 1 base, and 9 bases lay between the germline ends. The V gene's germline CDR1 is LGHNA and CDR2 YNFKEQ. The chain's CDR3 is CASSQEERLQETQYF. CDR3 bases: TGTGCCAGCAGCCAAGAGGAGCGTCTCCAAGAGACCCAGTACTTC.

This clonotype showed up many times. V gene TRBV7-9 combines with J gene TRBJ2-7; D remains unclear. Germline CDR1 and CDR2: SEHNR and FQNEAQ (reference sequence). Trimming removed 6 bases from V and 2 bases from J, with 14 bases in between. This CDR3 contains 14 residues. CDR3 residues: CASSFPGGPYEQYF. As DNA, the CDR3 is TGTGCCAGCAGTTTCCCCGGTGGCCCCTACGAGCAGTACTTC.

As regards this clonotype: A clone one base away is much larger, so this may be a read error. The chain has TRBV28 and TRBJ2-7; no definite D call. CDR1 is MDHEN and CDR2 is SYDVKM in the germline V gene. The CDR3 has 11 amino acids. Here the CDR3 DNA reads TGTGCCAGCAGCCCTTACTACGTGCAGTACTTC. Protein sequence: CASSPYYVQYF.

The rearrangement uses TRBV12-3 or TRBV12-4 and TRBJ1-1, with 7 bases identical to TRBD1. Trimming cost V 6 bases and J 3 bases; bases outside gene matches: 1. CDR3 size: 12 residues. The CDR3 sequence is CASRGTDTEAFF. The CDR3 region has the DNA TGTGCCAGCAGGGGGACAGACACTGAAGCTTTCTTT.

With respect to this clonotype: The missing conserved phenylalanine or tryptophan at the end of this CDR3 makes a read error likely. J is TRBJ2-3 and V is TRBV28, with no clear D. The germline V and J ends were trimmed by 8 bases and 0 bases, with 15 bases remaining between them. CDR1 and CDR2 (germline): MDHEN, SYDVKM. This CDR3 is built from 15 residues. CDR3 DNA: TGTGCCAGCTGCACCGCGCGGAGTAGCACAGATACGCAGTATCTT. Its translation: CASCTARSSTDTQYL.

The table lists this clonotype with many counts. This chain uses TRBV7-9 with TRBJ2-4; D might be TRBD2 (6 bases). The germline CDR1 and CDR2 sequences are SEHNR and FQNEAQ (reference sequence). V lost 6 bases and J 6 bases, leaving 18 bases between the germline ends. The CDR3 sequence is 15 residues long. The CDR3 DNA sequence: TGTGCCAGCAGTTCGGACTCAGGGAGGAGAAACATTCAGTACTTC. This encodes CASSSDSGRRNIQYF.

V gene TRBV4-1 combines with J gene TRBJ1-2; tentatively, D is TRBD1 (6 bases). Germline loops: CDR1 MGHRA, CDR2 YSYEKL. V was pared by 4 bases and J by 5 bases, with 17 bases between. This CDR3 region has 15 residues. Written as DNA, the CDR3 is TGCGCCAGCAGCCTGCCCAGGACAGAAGCTTATGGCTACACCTTC. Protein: CASSLPRTEAYGYTF.

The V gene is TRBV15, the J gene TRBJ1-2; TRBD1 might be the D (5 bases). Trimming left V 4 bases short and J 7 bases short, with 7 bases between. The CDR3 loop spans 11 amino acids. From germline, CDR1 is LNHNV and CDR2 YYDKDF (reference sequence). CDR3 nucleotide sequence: TGTGCCACCAGCACGCAGGGTGGCTACACCTTC. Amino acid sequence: CATSTQGGYTF.

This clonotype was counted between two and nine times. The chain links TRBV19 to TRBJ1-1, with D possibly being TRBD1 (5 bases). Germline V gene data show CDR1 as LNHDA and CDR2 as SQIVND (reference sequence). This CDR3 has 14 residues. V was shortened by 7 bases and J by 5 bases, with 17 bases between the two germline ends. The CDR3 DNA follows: TGTGCCAGTACCCTAGCGGGGGGGTGGACTGAAGCTTTCTTT. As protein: CASTLAGGWTEAFF.

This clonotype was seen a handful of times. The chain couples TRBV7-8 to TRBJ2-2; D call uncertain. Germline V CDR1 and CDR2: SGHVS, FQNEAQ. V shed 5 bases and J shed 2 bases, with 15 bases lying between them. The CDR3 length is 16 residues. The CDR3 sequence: CASSITLGPNTGELFF. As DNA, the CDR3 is TGTGCCAGCAGCATCACCTTAGGACCTAACACCGGGGAGCTGTTTTTT. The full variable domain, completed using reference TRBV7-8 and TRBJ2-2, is GAGVSQSPRYKVAKRGQDVALRCDPISGHVSLFWYQQALGQGPEFLTYFQNEAQLDKSGLPSDRFFAERPEGSVSTLKIQRTQQEDSAVYLCASSITLGPNTGELFFGEGSRLTVL.

In DNA, the CDR3 is TGTGCCAGCAGTTACGGGGCTAGCGGGGGGGAGACCCAGTACTTC. Translation: CASSYGASGGETQYF. This chain uses TRBV6-5 with TRBJ2-5; TRBD2 matches 11 bases. The CDR3 loop spans 15 amino acids. In germline, CDR1 is MNHEY, CDR2 SVGAGI. Germline trimming cut 2 bases from V and 5 bases from J; bases unmatched to any gene: 4.

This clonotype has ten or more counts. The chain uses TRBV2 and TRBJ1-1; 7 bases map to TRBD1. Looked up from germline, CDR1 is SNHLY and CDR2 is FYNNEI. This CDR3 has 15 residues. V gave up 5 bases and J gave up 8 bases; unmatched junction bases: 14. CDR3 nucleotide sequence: TGTGCCAGCAGTCATAGACAGGGCAAAAACCGGGAAGCTTTCTTT. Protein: CASSHRQGKNREAFF. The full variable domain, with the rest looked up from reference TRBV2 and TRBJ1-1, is EPEVTQTPSHQVTQMGQEVILRCVPISNHLYFYWYRQILGQKVEFLVSFYNNEISEKSEIFDDQFSVERPDGSNFTLKIRSTKLEDSAMYFCASSHRQGKNREAFFGQGTRLTVV.

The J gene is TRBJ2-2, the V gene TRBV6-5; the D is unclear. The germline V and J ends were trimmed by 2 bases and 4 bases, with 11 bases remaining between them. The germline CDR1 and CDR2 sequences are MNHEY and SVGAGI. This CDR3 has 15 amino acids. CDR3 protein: CASSYTTLPTGELFF. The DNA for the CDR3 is TGTGCCAGCAGTTACACTACTTTACCCACCGGGGAGCTGTTTTTT.

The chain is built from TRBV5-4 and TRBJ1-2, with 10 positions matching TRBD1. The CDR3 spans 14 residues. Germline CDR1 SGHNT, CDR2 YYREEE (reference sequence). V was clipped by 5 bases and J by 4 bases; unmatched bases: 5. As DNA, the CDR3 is TGTGCCAGCAGTCCGGACAGGGGGATCTATGGCTACACCTTC. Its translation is CASSPDRGIYGYTF.

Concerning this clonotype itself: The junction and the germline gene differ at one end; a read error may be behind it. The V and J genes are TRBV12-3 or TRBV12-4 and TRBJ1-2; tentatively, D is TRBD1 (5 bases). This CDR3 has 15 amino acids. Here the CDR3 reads CANSLGTDPNYGYTF. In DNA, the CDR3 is TGTGCCAACAGTCTTGGGACGGACCCTAACTATGGCTACACCTTC.

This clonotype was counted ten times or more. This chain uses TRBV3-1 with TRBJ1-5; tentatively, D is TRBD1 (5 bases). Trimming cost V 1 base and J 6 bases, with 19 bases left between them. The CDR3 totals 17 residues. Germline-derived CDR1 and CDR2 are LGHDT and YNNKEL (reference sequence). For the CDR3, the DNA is TGTGCCAGCAGCCAAGGGTTCGCGGGGGATTTGGGTCAGCCCCAGCATTTT. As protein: CASSQGFAGDLGQPQHF.

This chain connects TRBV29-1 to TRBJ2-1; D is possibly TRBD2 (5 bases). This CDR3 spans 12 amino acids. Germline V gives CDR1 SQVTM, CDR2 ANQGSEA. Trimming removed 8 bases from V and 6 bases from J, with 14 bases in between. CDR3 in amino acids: CSPLTRGNEQFF. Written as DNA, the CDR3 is TGCAGCCCTCTTACTAGAGGCAATGAGCAGTTCTTC.

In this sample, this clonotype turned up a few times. For the CDR3, the DNA is TGTGCCATCAGCCTTTCTTTCATACTTTCCTACAATGAGCAGTTCTTC. Protein: CAISLSFILSYNEQFF. The rearrangement links TRBV10-3 to TRBJ2-1; D uncertain. Germline V gives CDR1 ENHRY, CDR2 SYGVKD. V was cut by 6 bases and J by 1 base, with 16 bases left in between. This CDR3 comprises 16 residues.

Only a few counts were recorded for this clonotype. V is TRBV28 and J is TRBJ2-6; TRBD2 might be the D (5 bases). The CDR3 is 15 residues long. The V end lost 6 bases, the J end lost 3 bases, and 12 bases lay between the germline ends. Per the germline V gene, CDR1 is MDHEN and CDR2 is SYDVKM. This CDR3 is CASRVRRLGANVLTF. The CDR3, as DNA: TGTGCCAGCAGAGTAAGGAGGCTTGGGGCCAACGTCCTGACTTTC.

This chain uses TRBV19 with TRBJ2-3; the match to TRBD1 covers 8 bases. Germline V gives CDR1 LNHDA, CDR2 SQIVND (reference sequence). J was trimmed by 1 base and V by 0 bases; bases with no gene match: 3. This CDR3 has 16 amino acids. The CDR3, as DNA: TGTGCCAGTAGTATAGAGACAGGGGCCCGCACAGATACGCAGTATTTT. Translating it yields CASSIETGARTDTQYF.

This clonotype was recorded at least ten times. As DNA, the CDR3 is TGTGCCAGCAGTCCGGGACAGGGGGCTTACTATGGCTACACCTTC. This encodes CASSPGQGAYYGYTF. The V gene is TRBV27, the J gene TRBJ1-2; 12 bases line up with TRBD1. The CDR3 runs 15 residues. CDR1 MNHEY and CDR2 SMNVEV come from the germline V gene (reference sequence). With V trimmed by 5 bases and J by 3 bases, 4 bases remained unmatched.

The CDR3 protein is CASGSQFTEAFF. CDR3 sequence (DNA): TGTGCCAGCGGATCCCAGTTTACTGAAGCTTTCTTT. The rearrangement links TRBV9 to TRBJ1-1; D is unresolved. V lost 7 bases to trimming and J lost 5 bases, with 12 bases between them. The CDR3 extends over 12 amino acids. Germline values: CDR1 SGDLS, CDR2 YYNGEE.

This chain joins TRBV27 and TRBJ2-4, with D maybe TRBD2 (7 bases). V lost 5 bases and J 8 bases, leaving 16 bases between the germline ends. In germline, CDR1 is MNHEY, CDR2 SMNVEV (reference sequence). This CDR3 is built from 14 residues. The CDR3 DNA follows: TGTGCCAGCAGTCCCGGACTAGGGGGGTACATTCAGTACTTC. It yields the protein CASSPGLGGYIQYF.

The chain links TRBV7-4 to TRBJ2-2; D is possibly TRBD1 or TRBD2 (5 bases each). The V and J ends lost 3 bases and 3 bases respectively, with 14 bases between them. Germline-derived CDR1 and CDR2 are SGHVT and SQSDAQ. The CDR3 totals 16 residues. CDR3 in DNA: TGTGCCAGCAGCTTCCTATGGGACGGGGACACCGGGGAGCTGTTTTTT. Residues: CASSFLWDGDTGELFF. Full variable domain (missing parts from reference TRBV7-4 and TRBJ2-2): GAGVSQSPRYKVAKRGRDVALRCDSISGHVTLYWYRQTLGQGSEVLTYSQSDAQRDKSGRPSGRFSAERPERSVSTLKIQRTEQGDSAVYLCASSFLWDGDTGELFFGEGSRLTVL.

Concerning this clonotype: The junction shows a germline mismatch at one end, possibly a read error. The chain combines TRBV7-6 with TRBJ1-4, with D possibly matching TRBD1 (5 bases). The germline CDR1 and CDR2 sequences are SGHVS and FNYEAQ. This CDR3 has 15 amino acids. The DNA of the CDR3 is TGTGTCAGCAGCTTAGCGGTGGGGCGGGGTGAAAAACTGTTTTTT. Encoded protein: CVSSLAVGRGEKLFF.